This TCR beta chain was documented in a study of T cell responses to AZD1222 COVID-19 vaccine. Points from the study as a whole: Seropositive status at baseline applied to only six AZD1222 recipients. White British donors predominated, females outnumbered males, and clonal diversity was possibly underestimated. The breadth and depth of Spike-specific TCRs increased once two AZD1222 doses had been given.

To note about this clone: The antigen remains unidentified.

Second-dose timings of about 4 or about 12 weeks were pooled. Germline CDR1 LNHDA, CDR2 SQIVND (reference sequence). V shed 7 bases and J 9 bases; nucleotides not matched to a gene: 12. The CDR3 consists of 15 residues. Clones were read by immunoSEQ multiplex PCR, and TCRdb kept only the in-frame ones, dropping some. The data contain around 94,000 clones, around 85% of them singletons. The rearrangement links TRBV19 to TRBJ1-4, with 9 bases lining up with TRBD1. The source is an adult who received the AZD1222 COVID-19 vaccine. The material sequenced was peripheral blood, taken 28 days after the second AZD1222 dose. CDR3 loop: CASIDGWTGVQKLFF. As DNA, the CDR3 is TGTGCCAGTATAGACGGTTGGACAGGGGTCCAAAAACTGTTTTTT.